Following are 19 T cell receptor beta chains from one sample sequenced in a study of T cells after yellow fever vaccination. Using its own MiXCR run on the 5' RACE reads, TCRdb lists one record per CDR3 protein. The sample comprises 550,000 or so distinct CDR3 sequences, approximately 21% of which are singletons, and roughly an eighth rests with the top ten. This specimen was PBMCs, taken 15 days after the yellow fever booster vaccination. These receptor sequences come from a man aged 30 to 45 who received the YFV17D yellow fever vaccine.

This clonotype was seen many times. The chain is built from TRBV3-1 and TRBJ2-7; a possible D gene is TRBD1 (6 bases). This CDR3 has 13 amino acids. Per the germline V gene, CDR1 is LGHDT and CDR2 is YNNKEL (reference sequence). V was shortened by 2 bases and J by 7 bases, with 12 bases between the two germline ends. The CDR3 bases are TGTGCCAGCAGCCAAAGCAGGGGTTTGGAGCAGTACTTC. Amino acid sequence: CASSQSRGLEQYF.

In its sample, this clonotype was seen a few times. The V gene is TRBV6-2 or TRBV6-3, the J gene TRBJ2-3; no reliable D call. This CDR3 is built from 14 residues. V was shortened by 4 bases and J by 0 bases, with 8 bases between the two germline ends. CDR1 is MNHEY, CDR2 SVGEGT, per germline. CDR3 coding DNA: TGTGCCAGCAGTTGGCAGTATAGCACAGATACGCAGTATTTT. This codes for CASSWQYSTDTQYF.

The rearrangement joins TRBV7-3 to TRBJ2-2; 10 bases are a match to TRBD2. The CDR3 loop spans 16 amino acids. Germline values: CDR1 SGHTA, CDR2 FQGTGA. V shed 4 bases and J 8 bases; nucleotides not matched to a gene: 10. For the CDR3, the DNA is TGTGCCAGCAGCTCCCCTAGCGGGAGTGATATGGGGGAGCTGTTTTTT. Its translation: CASSSPSGSDMGELFF.

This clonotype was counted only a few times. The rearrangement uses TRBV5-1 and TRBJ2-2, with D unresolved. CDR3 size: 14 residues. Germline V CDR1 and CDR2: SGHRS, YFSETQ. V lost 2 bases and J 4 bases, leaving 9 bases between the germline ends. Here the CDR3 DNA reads TGCGCCAGCAGCTTAAGCCAGATCACCGGGGAGCTGTTTTTT. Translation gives CASSLSQITGELFF.

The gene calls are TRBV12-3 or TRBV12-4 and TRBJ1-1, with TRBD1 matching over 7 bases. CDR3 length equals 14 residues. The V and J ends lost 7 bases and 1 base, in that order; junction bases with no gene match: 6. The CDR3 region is CASNLGQRNTEAFF. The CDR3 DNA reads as TGTGCCAGCAACTTGGGACAGCGGAACACTGAAGCTTTCTTT.

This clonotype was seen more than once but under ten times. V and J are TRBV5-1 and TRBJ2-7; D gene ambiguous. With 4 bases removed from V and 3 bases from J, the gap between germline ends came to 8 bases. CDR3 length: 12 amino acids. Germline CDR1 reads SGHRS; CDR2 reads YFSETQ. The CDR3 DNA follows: TGCGCCAGCAGCCTTAACGACTACGAGCAGTACTTC. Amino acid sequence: CASSLNDYEQYF.

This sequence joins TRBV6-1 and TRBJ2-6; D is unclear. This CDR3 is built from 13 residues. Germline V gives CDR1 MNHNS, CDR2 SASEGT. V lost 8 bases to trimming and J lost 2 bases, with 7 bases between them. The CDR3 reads CASCGAGANVLTF. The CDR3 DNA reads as TGTGCCAGCTGTGGGGCTGGGGCCAACGTCCTGACTTTC.

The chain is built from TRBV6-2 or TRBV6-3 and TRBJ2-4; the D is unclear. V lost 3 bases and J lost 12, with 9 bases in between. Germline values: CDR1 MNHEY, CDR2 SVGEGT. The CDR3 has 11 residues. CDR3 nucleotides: TGTGCCAGCAGTTATCAGCAAACTCAGTACTTC. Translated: CASSYQQTQYF.

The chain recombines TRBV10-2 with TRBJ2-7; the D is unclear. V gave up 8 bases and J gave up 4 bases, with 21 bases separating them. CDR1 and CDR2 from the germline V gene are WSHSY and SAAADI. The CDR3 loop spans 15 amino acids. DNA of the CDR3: TGCGCCAGCCGTTCGGGTAGAGGTCCGGCATACGAGCAGTACTTC. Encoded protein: CASRSGRGPAYEQYF.

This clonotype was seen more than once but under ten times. The CDR3 reads CAISDQTGSAHEQYF. CDR3 nucleotide sequence: TGTGCCATCAGTGACCAGACAGGGTCTGCCCACGAGCAGTACTTC. This sequence joins TRBV10-3 and TRBJ2-7, with 7 bases that match TRBD1. With 3 bases clipped from V and 5 bases from J, the junction kept 10 bases outside the gene matches. Germline CDR1 ENHRY, CDR2 SYGVKD. CDR3 length: 15 residues.

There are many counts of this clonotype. The CDR3 nucleotides read TGTGCCAGCTCACCACAAAGCGGAGGCACAGATACGCAGTATTTT. It translates to CASSPQSGGTDTQYF. The chain couples TRBV18 to TRBJ2-3; D is perhaps TRBD2 (5 bases). Germline loops: CDR1 KGHSH, CDR2 LQKENI. The CDR3 runs 15 residues. Trimming took off 1 base at V and 1 base at J, with 9 bases between the two ends. The whole variable domain, remainder taken from reference TRBV18 and TRBJ2-3, is NAGVMQNPRHLVRRRGQEARLRCSPMKGHSHVYWYRQLPEEGLKFMVYLQKENIIDESGMPKERFSAEFPKEGPSILRIQQVVRGDSAAYFCASSPQSGGTDTQYFGPGTRLTVL.

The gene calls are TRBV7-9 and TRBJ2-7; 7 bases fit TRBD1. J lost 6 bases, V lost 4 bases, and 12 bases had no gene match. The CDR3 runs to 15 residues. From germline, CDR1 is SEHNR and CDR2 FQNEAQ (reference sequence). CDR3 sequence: CASSSTRDSGVEQYF. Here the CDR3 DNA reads TGTGCCAGCAGCTCCACCCGGGACAGTGGGGTCGAGCAGTACTTC.

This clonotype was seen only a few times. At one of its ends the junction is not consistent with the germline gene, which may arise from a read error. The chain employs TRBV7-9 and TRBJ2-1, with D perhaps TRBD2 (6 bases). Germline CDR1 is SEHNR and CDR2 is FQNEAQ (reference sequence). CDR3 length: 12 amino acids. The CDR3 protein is CASSLDYTEQFF. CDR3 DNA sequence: TGTGCCAGCAGCTTGGACTACACTGAGCAGTTCTTC.

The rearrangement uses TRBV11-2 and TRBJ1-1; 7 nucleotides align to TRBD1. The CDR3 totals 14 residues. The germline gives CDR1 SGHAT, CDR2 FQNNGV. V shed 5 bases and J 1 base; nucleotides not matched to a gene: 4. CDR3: CASSRGTENTEAFF. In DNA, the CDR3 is TGTGCCAGCAGCCGCGGGACAGAGAACACTGAAGCTTTCTTT.

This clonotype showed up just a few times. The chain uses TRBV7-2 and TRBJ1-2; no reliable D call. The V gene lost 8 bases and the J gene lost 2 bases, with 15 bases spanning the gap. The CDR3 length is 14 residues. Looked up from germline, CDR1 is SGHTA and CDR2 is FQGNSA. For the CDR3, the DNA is TGTGCCAGCGCCCCCCGGGGAGGCAACTATGGCTACACCTTC. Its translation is CASAPRGGNYGYTF. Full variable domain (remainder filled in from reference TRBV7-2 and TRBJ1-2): GAGVSQSPSNKVTEKGKDVELRCDPISGHTALYWYRQSLGQGLEFLIYFQGNSAPDKSGLPSDRFSAERTGGSVSTLTIQRTQQEDSAVYLCASAPRGGNYGYTFGSGTRLTVV.

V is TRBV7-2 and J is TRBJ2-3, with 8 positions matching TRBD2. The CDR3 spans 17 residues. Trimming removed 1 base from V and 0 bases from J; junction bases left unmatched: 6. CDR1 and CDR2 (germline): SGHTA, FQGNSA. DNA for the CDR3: TGTGCCAGCAGCTTAGTGGCTAGCGGGTTCAGCACAGATACGCAGTATTTT. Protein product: CASSLVASGFSTDTQYF.

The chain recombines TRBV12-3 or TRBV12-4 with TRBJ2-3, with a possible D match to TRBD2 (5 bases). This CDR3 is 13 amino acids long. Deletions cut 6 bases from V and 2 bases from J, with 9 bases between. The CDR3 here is CASSRLHTDTQYF. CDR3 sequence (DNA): TGTGCCAGCAGCCGACTACACACAGATACGCAGTATTTT.

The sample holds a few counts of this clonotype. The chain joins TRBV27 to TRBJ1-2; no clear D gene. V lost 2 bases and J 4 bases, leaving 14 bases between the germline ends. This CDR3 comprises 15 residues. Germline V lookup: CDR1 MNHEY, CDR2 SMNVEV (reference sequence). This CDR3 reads CASSLIGRGSYGYTF. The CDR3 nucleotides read TGTGCCAGCAGTTTAATTGGACGGGGAAGCTATGGCTACACCTTC.

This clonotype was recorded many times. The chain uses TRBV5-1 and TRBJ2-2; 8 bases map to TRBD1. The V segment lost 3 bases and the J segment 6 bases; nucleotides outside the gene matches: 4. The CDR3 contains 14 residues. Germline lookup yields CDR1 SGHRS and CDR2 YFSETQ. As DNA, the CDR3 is TGCGCCAGCAGCTCTGGACAGGGATCCGGGGAGCTGTTTTTT. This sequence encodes CASSSGQGSGELFF.